The rows below give T cell receptor beta chains drawn from one sample of a study of shared clonotypes between healthy human individuals. Repertoires were generated with immunoSEQ multiplex PCR, while TCRdb's copy carries only in-frame clones and drops some. The sample lists about 2.2 million clones, just over 90% occurring once. The sample comprised naive CD8+ T cells from PBMCs. The receptors come from a man aged 18 to 35 in good health. Some clones in this sample may be carry-over from other donors' samples. CDR3s include the opening cysteine and the closing phenylalanine or tryptophan. The D gene is left open where the match is weak. A clone size is listed for some rows: how often the clone was seen (once, few, many), or a class if it is expanded.

abundance: -
d_gene: TRBD1
v_gene: TRBV7-8
j_gene: TRBJ2-7
CDR3aa: CASSSGTGIDEQYF
CDR3nt: TGTGCCAGCAGCTCCGGGACAGGGATCGACGAGCAGTACTTC

abundance: -
d_gene: TRBD2
v_gene: TRBV7-9
j_gene: TRBJ2-1
CDR3aa: CASSLDPGRDEQFF
CDR3nt: TGTGCCAGCAGCTTAGACCCGGGGAGGGATGAGCAGTTCTTC

abundance: -
d_gene: -
v_gene: TRBV9
j_gene: TRBJ2-3
CDR3aa: CASSAQGSSDTQYF
CDR3nt: TGTGCCAGCAGCGCGCAGGGTTCCTCAGATACGCAGTATTTT

abundance: -
d_gene: -
v_gene: TRBV4-2
j_gene: TRBJ2-1
CDR3aa: CASSQRTHEQFF
CDR3nt: TGTGCCAGCAGCCAACGTACCCATGAGCAGTTCTTC

abundance: -
d_gene: -
v_gene: TRBV4-3
j_gene: TRBJ2-7
CDR3aa: CASSQDRTAHEQYF
CDR3nt: TGCGCCAGCAGCCAAGATAGAACGGCCCACGAGCAGTACTTC

abundance: -
d_gene: -
v_gene: TRBV6-6
j_gene: TRBJ1-1
CDR3aa: CASRMGSSTEAFF
CDR3nt: TGTGCCAGCAGAATGGGTAGTAGTACTGAAGCTTTCTTT

abundance: -
d_gene: TRBD2
v_gene: TRBV7-2
j_gene: TRBJ2-3
CDR3aa: CASSLEGGRALSDTQYF
CDR3nt: TGTGCCAGCAGCTTAGAAGGCGGGAGGGCCTTGTCAGATACGCAGTATTTT

abundance: -
d_gene: -
v_gene: TRBV6-5
j_gene: TRBJ2-2
CDR3aa: CASSSGRGMTGELFF
CDR3nt: TGTGCCAGCAGCAGTGGCAGGGGAATGACCGGGGAGCTGTTTTTT

abundance: -
d_gene: TRBD2
v_gene: TRBV28
j_gene: TRBJ2-1
CDR3aa: CASSLGLAGEDEQFF
CDR3nt: TGTGCCAGCAGCCTGGGACTAGCGGGAGAGGATGAGCAGTTCTTC

abundance: -
d_gene: -
v_gene: TRBV19
j_gene: TRBJ1-1
CDR3aa: CASSSPGMNTEAFF
CDR3nt: TGTGCCAGTAGTTCTCCAGGCATGAACACTGAAGCTTTCTTT

abundance: -
d_gene: -
v_gene: TRBV5-1
j_gene: TRBJ2-3
CDR3aa: CASNILVSTDTQYF
CDR3nt: TGCGCCAGCAATATATTAGTTAGCACAGATACGCAGTATTTT

abundance: -
d_gene: -
v_gene: TRBV15
j_gene: TRBJ2-7
CDR3aa: CATSFPWSYEQYF
CDR3nt: TGTGCCACCAGCTTTCCCTGGAGCTACGAGCAGTACTTC

abundance: -
d_gene: -
v_gene: TRBV14
j_gene: TRBJ2-7
CDR3aa: CASSESTFAYEQYF
CDR3nt: TGTGCCAGCAGTGAGAGTACTTTCGCCTACGAGCAGTACTTC

abundance: -
d_gene: -
v_gene: TRBV6-6
j_gene: TRBJ1-1
CDR3aa: CASILLPRGGTEAFF
CDR3nt: TGTGCCAGCATCCTACTACCGCGAGGGGGTACTGAAGCTTTCTTT

abundance: -
d_gene: -
v_gene: TRBV27
j_gene: TRBJ2-2
CDR3aa: CASGGGGPGELFF
CDR3nt: TGTGCCAGCGGTGGGGGGGGCCCCGGGGAGCTGTTTTTT

abundance: -
d_gene: -
v_gene: TRBV9
j_gene: TRBJ2-7
CDR3aa: CASSPFGAAYEQYF
CDR3nt: TGTGCCAGCAGCCCCTTCGGGGCTGCCTACGAGCAGTACTTC

abundance: -
d_gene: -
v_gene: TRBV5-4
j_gene: TRBJ2-2
CDR3aa: CASSLAPGLHTGELFF
CDR3nt: TGTGCCAGCAGCTTGGCCCCGGGACTCCACACCGGGGAGCTGTTTTTT

abundance: once
d_gene: TRBD1
v_gene: TRBV11-2
j_gene: TRBJ2-2
CDR3aa: CASSLPGGITGELFF
CDR3nt: TGTGCCAGCAGCTTACCAGGGGGAATCACCGGGGAGCTGTTTTTT

abundance: few
d_gene: -
v_gene: TRBV28
j_gene: TRBJ1-1
CDR3aa: CASMGAGLNTEAFF
CDR3nt: TGTGCCAGCATGGGCGCGGGGTTGAACACTGAAGCTTTCTTT

abundance: -
d_gene: TRBD2
v_gene: TRBV27
j_gene: TRBJ2-7
CDR3aa: CASRTSGNSYEQYF
CDR3nt: TGTGCCAGCAGGACTAGCGGAAATTCCTACGAGCAGTACTTC

abundance: -
d_gene: -
v_gene: TRBV28
j_gene: TRBJ2-1
CDR3aa: CASSLSRTESSYNEQFF
CDR3nt: TGTGCCAGCAGTCTCTCACGGACTGAGAGCTCCTACAATGAGCAGTTCTTC

abundance: -
d_gene: -
v_gene: TRBV7-9
j_gene: TRBJ1-1
CDR3aa: CASSLTEEAFF
CDR3nt: TGTGCCAGCAGCTTAACAGAAGAAGCTTTCTTT

abundance: -
d_gene: TRBD2
v_gene: TRBV5-1
j_gene: TRBJ2-1
CDR3aa: CASIRGLAGSHEQFF
CDR3nt: TGCGCCAGCATTAGGGGACTAGCGGGATCCCATGAGCAGTTCTTC

abundance: -
d_gene: -
v_gene: TRBV28
j_gene: TRBJ1-1
CDR3aa: CASNNAANTEAFF
CDR3nt: TGTGCCAGCAACAACGCAGCGAACACTGAAGCTTTCTTT

abundance: -
d_gene: -
v_gene: TRBV6-1
j_gene: TRBJ2-7
CDR3aa: CASSDRRPYEQYF
CDR3nt: TGTGCCAGCAGTGACAGGAGACCCTACGAGCAGTACTTC

abundance: -
d_gene: -
v_gene: TRBV28
j_gene: TRBJ2-7
CDR3aa: CASSMQGSYEQYF
CDR3nt: TGTGCCAGCAGTATGCAGGGGAGCTACGAGCAGTACTTC

abundance: -
d_gene: TRBD2
v_gene: TRBV11-2
j_gene: TRBJ2-1
CDR3aa: CASSTSRTSEYNEQFF
CDR3nt: TGTGCCAGCAGCACTAGTCGGACTAGCGAGTACAATGAGCAGTTCTTC

abundance: -
d_gene: -
v_gene: TRBV19
j_gene: TRBJ1-5
CDR3aa: CASSINRNQPQHF
CDR3nt: TGTGCCAGTAGTATAAACAGGAATCAGCCCCAGCATTTT

abundance: once
d_gene: TRBD1
v_gene: TRBV5-6
j_gene: TRBJ1-2
CDR3aa: CASNGGPKRGGLGYGYTF
CDR3nt: TGTGCCAGCAACGGTGGGCCCAAGAGAGGGGGCTTGGGCTATGGCTACACCTTC

abundance: -
d_gene: -
v_gene: TRBV10-3
j_gene: TRBJ1-1
CDR3aa: CATRQVLMNTEAFF
CDR3nt: TGTGCCACGAGACAGGTTTTAATGAACACTGAAGCTTTCTTT

abundance: -
d_gene: -
v_gene: TRBV7-8
j_gene: TRBJ2-7
CDR3aa: CASSLIWTEASSYEQYF
CDR3nt: TGTGCCAGCAGCTTAATTTGGACAGAAGCTAGTTCCTACGAGCAGTACTTC

abundance: -
d_gene: TRBD1
v_gene: TRBV7-9
j_gene: TRBJ2-1
CDR3aa: CASSQGAGSSYNEQFF
CDR3nt: TGTGCCAGCAGCCAGGGGGCCGGAAGCTCCTACAATGAGCAGTTCTTC

abundance: -
d_gene: -
v_gene: TRBV4-3
j_gene: TRBJ1-4
CDR3aa: CASSLSSRGGHEKLFF
CDR3nt: TGCGCCAGCAGCCTCTCTTCCCGGGGGGGCCATGAAAAACTGTTTTTT

abundance: -
d_gene: -
v_gene: TRBV4-1
j_gene: TRBJ2-7
CDR3aa: CASSPAVGAASYEQYF
CDR3nt: TGCGCCAGCAGCCCGGCGGTAGGAGCGGCATCTTACGAGCAGTACTTC

abundance: -
d_gene: -
v_gene: TRBV28
j_gene: TRBJ2-1
CDR3aa: CASSLIGGKRDEQFF
CDR3nt: TGTGCCAGCAGTTTAATAGGGGGAAAGCGGGATGAGCAGTTCTTC